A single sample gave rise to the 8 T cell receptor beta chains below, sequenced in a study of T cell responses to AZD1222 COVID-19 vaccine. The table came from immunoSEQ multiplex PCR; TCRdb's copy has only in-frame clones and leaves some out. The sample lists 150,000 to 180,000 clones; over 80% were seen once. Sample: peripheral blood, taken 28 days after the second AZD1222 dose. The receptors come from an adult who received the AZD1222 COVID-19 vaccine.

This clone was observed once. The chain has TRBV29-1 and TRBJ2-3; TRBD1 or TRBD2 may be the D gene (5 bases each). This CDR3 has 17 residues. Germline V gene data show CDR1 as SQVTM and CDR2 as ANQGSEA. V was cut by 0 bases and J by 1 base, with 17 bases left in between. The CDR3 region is CSVEDGLQVGGTDTQYF. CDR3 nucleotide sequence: TGCAGCGTTGAAGACGGACTTCAGGTGGGGGGCACAGATACGCAGTATTTT.

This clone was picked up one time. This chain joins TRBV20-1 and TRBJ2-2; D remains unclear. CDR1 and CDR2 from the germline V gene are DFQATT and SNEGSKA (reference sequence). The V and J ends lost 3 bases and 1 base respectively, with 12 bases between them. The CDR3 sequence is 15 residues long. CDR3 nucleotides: TGCAGTGCTAGTAAGGTCGCACAGAACACCGGGGAGCTGTTTTTT. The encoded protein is CSASKVAQNTGELFF.

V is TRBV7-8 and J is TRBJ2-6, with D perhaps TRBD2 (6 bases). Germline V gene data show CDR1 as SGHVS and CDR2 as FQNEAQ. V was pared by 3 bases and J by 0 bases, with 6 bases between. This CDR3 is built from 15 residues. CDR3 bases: TGTGCCAGCAGCTTGGGGGGCTCTGGGGCCAACGTCCTGACTTTC. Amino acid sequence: CASSLGGSGANVLTF.

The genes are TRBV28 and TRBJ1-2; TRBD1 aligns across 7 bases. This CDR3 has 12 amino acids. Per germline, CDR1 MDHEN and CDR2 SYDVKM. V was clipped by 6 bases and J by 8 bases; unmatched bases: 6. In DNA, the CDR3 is TGTGCCAGCAGAAGACAGGGAGTGGGCTACACCTTC. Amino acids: CASRRQGVGYTF.

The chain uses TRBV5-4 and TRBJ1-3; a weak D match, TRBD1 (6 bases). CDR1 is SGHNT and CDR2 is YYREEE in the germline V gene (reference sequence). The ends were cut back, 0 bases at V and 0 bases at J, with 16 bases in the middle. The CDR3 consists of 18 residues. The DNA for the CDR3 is TGTGCCAGCAGCTTGGGGTCTTTCAGGGGCAACTCTGGAAACACCATATATTTT. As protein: CASSLGSFRGNSGNTIYF.

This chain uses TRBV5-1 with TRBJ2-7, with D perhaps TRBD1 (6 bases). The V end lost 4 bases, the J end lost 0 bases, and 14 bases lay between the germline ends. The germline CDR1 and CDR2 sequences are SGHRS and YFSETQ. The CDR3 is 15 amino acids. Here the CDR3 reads CASSRDTLGSYEQYF. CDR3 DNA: TGCGCCAGCAGCCGGGACACCCTAGGCTCCTACGAGCAGTACTTC. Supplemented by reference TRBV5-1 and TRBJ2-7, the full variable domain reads KAGVTQTPRYLIKTRGQQVTLSCSPISGHRSVSWYQQTPGQGLQFLFEYFSETQRNKGNFPGRFSGRQFSNSRSEMNVSTLELGDSALYLCASSRDTLGSYEQYFGPGTRLTVT.

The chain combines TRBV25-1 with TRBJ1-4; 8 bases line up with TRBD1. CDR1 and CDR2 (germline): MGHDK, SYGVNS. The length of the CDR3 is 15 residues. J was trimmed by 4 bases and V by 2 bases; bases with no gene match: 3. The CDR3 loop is CASSEPGQVNEKLFF. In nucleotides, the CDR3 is TGTGCCAGCAGTGAACCGGGACAGGTTAATGAAAAACTGTTTTTT.

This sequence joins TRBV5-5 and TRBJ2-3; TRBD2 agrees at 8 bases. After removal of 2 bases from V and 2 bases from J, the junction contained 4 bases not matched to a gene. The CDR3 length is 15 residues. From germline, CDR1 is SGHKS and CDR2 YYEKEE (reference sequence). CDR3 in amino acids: CASSLLAGLTDTQYF. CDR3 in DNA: TGTGCCAGCAGCTTATTAGCGGGGCTCACAGATACGCAGTATTTT. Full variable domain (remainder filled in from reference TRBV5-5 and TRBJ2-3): DAGVTQSPTHLIKTRGQQVTLRCSPISGHKSVSWYQQVLGQGPQFIFQYYEKEERGRGNFPDRFSARQFPNYSSELNVNALLLGDSALYLCASSLLAGLTDTQYFGPGTRLTVL.